Detailed here is one T cell receptor beta chain. The antigen is unknown. The data belong to a study of Ad26.COV2.S vaccination and SARS-CoV-2 variants. Broader study findings: Responses of T cells in total may have been underestimated by the TCR breadth and depth analyses.

Specified treatment: about 20 received Ad26.COV2.S at low or high dose, single or two shots; about 5 received placebo; per-sample allocation not given. Sampling was done on day 63 after the first vaccine or placebo injection. It was Wuhan-strain SARS-CoV-2 spike that the Ad26 vaccine vector expressed. Using immunoSEQ multiplex PCR, the repertoire was profiled, and TCRdb retains in-frame clones only, with some absent. The sample records 500,000 or so clones, roughly nine tenths being singletons. Germline loops: CDR1 LGHNA, CDR2 YSLEER. The CDR3 has 15 residues. V gave up 0 bases and J gave up 1 base; unmatched junction bases: 2.

The chain uses TRBV4-3 and TRBJ1-1; 7 nucleotides agree with TRBD1. This sequence was found in a person between 18 and 60 years old who received the Ad26.COV2.S COVID-19 vaccine or a placebo. Sequences were derived from peripheral blood, sampled in a trial of Ad26.COV2.S vaccine versus placebo. The CDR3 loop is CASSQEQGRNTEAFF. The CDR3 nucleotides read TGCGCCAGCAGCCAAGAACAGGGGCGGAACACTGAAGCTTTCTTT.